This entry describes one T cell receptor (beta chain). As yet, its antigen is unknown. Additional DNA sequences in this sample encode the identical CDR3. CD45RO-negative cells were positively selected for CCR7, leaving out terminally differentiated effector memory CD45RA+ cells. The record originates from a study of shared clonotypes between healthy human individuals. Study conclusions and caveats: Generally, estimated richness proved larger in naive subsets than it did in memory subsets.

The assay ran at deep level. Generated by immunoSEQ multiplex PCR, the TCRdb table keeps only in-frame clones and is missing some. The sample has about 2.2 million clones, 85% to 95% seen once. Germline V lookup: CDR1 MDHEN, CDR2 SYDVKM. Trimming cost V 2 bases and J 6 bases; bases outside gene matches: 3. The CDR3 runs to 14 residues. The TCR originated in a man aged 18 to 30 in good health. Some clones in this sample may be carry-over from other donors' samples. The genes are TRBV28 and TRBJ2-7; 11 nucleotides agree with TRBD2. Sequenced: naive CD8+ T cells from PBMCs. CDR3 in amino acids: CASSLLAGGSEQYF. CDR3 bases: TGTGCCAGCAGTTTACTAGCGGGAGGCAGCGAGCAGTACTTC.